This entry lists 4 T cell receptor beta chains sequenced from one sample in a study of blood T cell repertoires in COVID-19. Libraries were prepared by immunoSEQ multiplex PCR; TCRdb keeps only in-frame clonotypes and omits some of them. The table has tens of thousands of clones, about 90% seen once. What was sequenced was peripheral blood. The receptors originated from a male donor with acute or convalescent COVID-19.

V gene TRBV11-2 combines with J gene TRBJ2-2; D remains ambiguous. Trimming removed 2 bases at V and 7 bases at J, with 8 bases between. This CDR3 spans 13 amino acids. Germline V lookup: CDR1 SGHAT, CDR2 FQNNGV. CDR3 protein: CASSLSPGGELFF. CDR3 bases: TGTGCCAGCAGCTTATCCCCCGGCGGGGAGCTGTTTTTT.

As DNA, the CDR3 is TGCGCCAGCAGCTTAACGACAGGGGACCATGAAGCTTTCTTT. Translation gives CASSLTTGDHEAFF. The chain employs TRBV5-1 and TRBJ1-1; 8 bases align to TRBD1. The CDR3 contains 14 residues. Germline V gene lookup returns CDR1 SGHRS and CDR2 YFSETQ. After removal of 2 bases from V and 7 bases from J, the junction contained 7 bases not matched to a gene.

This clone occurred a few times. The V and J genes are TRBV2 and TRBJ1-1; D is undetermined. Trimming removed 7 bases at V and 1 base at J, with 7 bases between. Looked up from germline, CDR1 is SNHLY and CDR2 is FYNNEI. The CDR3 totals 12 residues. This CDR3 is CASTRENTEAFF. The CDR3 region has the DNA TGTGCCAGCACGAGGGAGAACACTGAAGCTTTCTTT.

This chain links TRBV28 with TRBJ1-1; 8 bases map to TRBD1. V shed 4 bases and J 5 bases; nucleotides not matched to a gene: 12. The CDR3 extends over 16 amino acids. Germline V gene lookup returns CDR1 MDHEN and CDR2 SYDVKM. The CDR3 coding sequence is TGTGCCAGCAGTTACCCCAGGGGGCGAGGGGGAACTGAAGCTTTCTTT. Its translation: CASSYPRGRGGTEAFF.